Each of the 10 T cell receptor beta chains below was sequenced from the same sample in a study of radiation and T cells in renal cell carcinoma. This sample's time point: baseline pretreatment blood. Treatment: 15 Gy SBRT to primary tumor, nephrectomy 4 weeks later. The assay was immunoSEQ multiplex PCR, and TCRdb's table has in-frame clones only and misses some. The data contain tens of thousands of clones, roughly 80% of them singletons. Sequencing was performed on blood, taken from a patient whose treatment included radiotherapy and nephrectomy. All receptors come from an older woman with renal cell carcinoma.

The table lists this clone with a count of one. The gene calls are TRBV11-2 and TRBJ2-1; D remains unclear. Germline V CDR1 and CDR2: SGHAT, FQNNGV. The CDR3 contains 17 residues. With 5 bases removed from V and 2 bases from J, the gap between germline ends came to 19 bases. CDR3: CASSLLTRLGPYNEQFF. The CDR3 coding sequence is TGTGCCAGCAGCCTGTTGACTCGCCTTGGGCCCTACAATGAGCAGTTCTTC.

This sequence joins TRBV9 and TRBJ2-3; TRBD2 is a possible D gene (6 bases). Germline V gene data show CDR1 as SGDLS and CDR2 as YYNGEE. V was trimmed by 0 bases and J by 3 bases, leaving 8 bases between them. The CDR3 spans 14 residues. CDR3 DNA sequence: TGTGCCAGCAGCGTAGAGGGACTTACAGATACGCAGTATTTT. Encoded protein: CASSVEGLTDTQYF.

The chain couples TRBV4-3 to TRBJ2-3; tentatively, D is TRBD2 (6 bases). V was trimmed by 1 base and J by 3 bases, leaving 17 bases between them. This CDR3 comprises 17 residues. Germline V gene data show CDR1 as LGHNA and CDR2 as YSLEER. This CDR3 is CASSQGPGSGQTDTQYF. CDR3 DNA sequence: TGCGCCAGCAGCCAAGGACCGGGTAGCGGCCAAACAGATACGCAGTATTTT.

The gene calls are TRBV19 and TRBJ2-1; TRBD2 aligns across 10 bases. The CDR3 extends over 17 amino acids. Trimming at V came to 4 bases and at J to 0 bases, leaving 6 bases not matched to a gene. Looked up from germline, CDR1 is LNHDA and CDR2 is SQIVND (reference sequence). CDR3 DNA sequence: TGTGCCAGTAGTAGCTCAGCGGGGGGGTACTCCTACAATGAGCAGTTCTTC. This encodes CASSSSAGGYSYNEQFF.

In this sample, this clone turned up once. The rearrangement links TRBV29-1 to TRBJ2-7, with 12 bases identical to TRBD1. CDR1 is SQVTM and CDR2 is ANQGSEA in the germline V gene. This CDR3 contains 15 residues. The trim removed 1 base at V and 4 bases at J, leaving 5 bases unmatched. The CDR3 sequence: CSVEGGTGGLYEQYF. CDR3 DNA: TGCAGCGTTGAAGGTGGGACAGGGGGCCTGTACGAGCAGTACTTC.

V and J are TRBV19 and TRBJ1-3; D may be TRBD1 (6 bases). The V gene's germline CDR1 is LNHDA and CDR2 SQIVND (reference sequence). This CDR3 region has 14 residues. V lost 5 bases to trimming and J lost 1 base, with 9 bases between them. CDR3 DNA sequence: TGTGCCAGTAGTCCACAGGGTTCTGGAAACACCATATATTTT. Its translation is CASSPQGSGNTIYF.

The chain recombines TRBV15 with TRBJ1-4; tentatively, D is TRBD1 (5 bases). V lost 0 bases, J lost 3 bases, and 5 bases lay in between. The CDR3 spans 14 residues. Germline CDR1 is LNHNV and CDR2 is YYDKDF (reference sequence). CDR3 coding DNA: TGTGCCACCAGCAGAGAACAGGCTAATGAAAAACTGTTTTTT. Protein product: CATSREQANEKLFF.

The chain couples TRBV11-1 to TRBJ1-4, with 7 bases lining up with TRBD1. V lost 6 bases and J lost 5; bases outside the gene matches: 12. CDR1 SGHAT and CDR2 FQDESV come from the germline V gene (reference sequence). The CDR3 is 16 residues long. CDR3 region: CASSLNRGAVNEKLFF. CDR3 DNA sequence: TGTGCCAGCAGTTTGAACAGGGGCGCGGTCAATGAAAAACTGTTTTTT.

This chain connects TRBV5-1 to TRBJ2-2; unclear D gene. The CDR3 runs 14 residues. V lost 5 bases and J lost 1, with 9 bases in between. The germline V gene has CDR1 SGHRS and CDR2 YFSETQ. The CDR3 DNA reads as TGCGCCAGCAGGGAGTTGGAGAACACCGGGGAGCTGTTTTTT. It encodes CASRELENTGELFF.

The chain is built from TRBV4-2 and TRBJ1-6; D gene ambiguous. Germline CDR1 LGHNA, CDR2 YNFKEQ. V lost 5 bases and J lost 9, with 8 bases in between. This CDR3 region has 12 residues. CDR3 coding DNA: TGTGCCAGCAGCTTTGTGGGTTCACCCCTCCACTTT. It yields the protein CASSFVGSPLHF.